This T cell receptor beta chain was recorded in a study of T-cell memory formation after mild COVID-19. Findings of the study overall: Contracting CD4+ clones lay largely in CM and EM, with CD8+ ones residing in EMRA.

Ten or more counts support this clonotype. Its antigen is unknown. TCRdb re-derived calls from the 5' RACE reads in MiXCR, one entry per CDR3 protein. The sample contains under 40,000 distinct CDR3 sequences, about 6.1% of which appear only once. The receptor was derived from an adult who had mild COVID-19 (a few samples of this study predate the infection). Cell type and time point are not known. The specimen was PBMCs or a T cell subset sorted from them (not recorded which).

In DNA, the CDR3 is TGTGCCAGCAGTTACTCGAAGCAGAACCCGAGGTACTTC. Translated, it gives CASSYSKQNPRYF. This sequence joins TRBV6-5 and TRBJ2-7, with D uncertain. The V gene's germline CDR1 is MNHEY and CDR2 SVGAGI. The CDR3 loop spans 13 amino acids. V was cut by 0 bases and J by 12 bases, with 15 bases left in between.